This T cell receptor beta chain was sequenced in a study of response to subunit inactivated influenza vaccine (dated by TCRdb to the late 2010s). At the level of the whole study: The study used deep quantitative T cell receptor repertoire profiling to track responses to a trivalent subunit inactivated influenza vaccine. The paper as a whole reports these results and caveats: The authors proposed that each seasonal influenza vaccination may bring in only a limited number of new T cells.

The table lists this clonotype with many counts. Its cognate antigen has yet to be identified. Base qualities are not at hand, and no much larger clone is one base apart. V is reduced by 6 bases and J by 2 bases, leaving a spacing of 7 bases between them. From the cysteine through the phenylalanine, the CDR3 covers 12 amino acids. Only the CDR3 portion is preserved as DNA: 36 bases, with reading frame beginning at the first base. Library construction relied on RT-PCR. The listed sequencing device is Illumina HiSeq 2500. Using fastp trimming at Q25 and MiXCR clonotype assembly, TCRdb reanalyzed the public sequencing data and kept in-frame beta chains. CDR3 protein duplicates are merged, each entry listing the most common genes and DNA. This sample holds over 800,000 distinct CDR3 sequences; 21% were observed only once. The ten largest clones capture about a tenth of the sample.

Sequenced here: PBMCs from blood, sampled 4 to 6 days after vaccination. This TCR was sampled from a man between 50 and 59 years old who received an inactivated influenza vaccine. Donor details come from another sample of the same person, matched by shared clones. This chain joins TRBV12-3 or TRBV12-4 to TRBJ1-2; TRBD1 might be the D gene, on 6 matching bases. This receptor has the CDR3 CASRQGNYGYTF. At the DNA level, the sequence is TGTGCCAGCAGACAGGGAAACTATGGCTACACCTTC.